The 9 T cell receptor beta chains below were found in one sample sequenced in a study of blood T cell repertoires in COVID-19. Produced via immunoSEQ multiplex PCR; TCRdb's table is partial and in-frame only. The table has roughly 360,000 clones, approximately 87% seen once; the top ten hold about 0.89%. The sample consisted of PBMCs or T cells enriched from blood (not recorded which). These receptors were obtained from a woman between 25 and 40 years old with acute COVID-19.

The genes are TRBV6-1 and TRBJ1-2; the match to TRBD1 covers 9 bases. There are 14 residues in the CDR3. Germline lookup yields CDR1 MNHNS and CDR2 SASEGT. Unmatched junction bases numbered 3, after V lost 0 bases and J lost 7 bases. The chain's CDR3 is CASSEAGTGSGYTF. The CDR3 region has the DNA TGTGCCAGCAGTGAAGCGGGGACAGGGAGTGGCTACACCTTC.

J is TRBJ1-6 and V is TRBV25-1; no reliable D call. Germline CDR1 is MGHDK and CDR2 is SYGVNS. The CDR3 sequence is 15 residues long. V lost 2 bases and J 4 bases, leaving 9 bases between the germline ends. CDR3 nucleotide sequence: TGTGCCAGCAGTGAACTAGGCTCGTATAATTCACCCCTCCACTTT. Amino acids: CASSELGSYNSPLHF.

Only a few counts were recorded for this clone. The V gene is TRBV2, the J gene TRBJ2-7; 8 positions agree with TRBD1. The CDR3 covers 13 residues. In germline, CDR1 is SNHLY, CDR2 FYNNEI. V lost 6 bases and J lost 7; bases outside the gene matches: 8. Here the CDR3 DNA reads TGTGCCAGCAGGGACAGGGCCCCGGGGGAGCAGTACTTC. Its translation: CASRDRAPGEQYF.

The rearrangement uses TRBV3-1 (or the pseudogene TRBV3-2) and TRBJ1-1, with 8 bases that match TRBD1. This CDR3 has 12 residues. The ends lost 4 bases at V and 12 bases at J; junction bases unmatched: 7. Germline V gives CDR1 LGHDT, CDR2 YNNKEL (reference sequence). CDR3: CASSLSDRGTFF. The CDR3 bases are TGTGCCAGCAGCCTTAGCGACAGGGGAACTTTCTTT.

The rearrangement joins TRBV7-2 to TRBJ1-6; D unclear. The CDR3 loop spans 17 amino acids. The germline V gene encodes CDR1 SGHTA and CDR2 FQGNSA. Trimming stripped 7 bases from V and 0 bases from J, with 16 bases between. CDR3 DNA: TGTGCCAGCACCCCAGCGGCGAGTAGCTCCTATAATTCACCCCTCCACTTT. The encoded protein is CASTPAASSSYNSPLHF.

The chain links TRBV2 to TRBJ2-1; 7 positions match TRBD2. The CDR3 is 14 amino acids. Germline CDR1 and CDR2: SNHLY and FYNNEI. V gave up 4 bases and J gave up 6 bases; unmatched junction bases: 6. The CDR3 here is CASSAGGRGNEQFF. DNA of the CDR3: TGTGCCAGCAGTGCCGGGGGGAGAGGCAATGAGCAGTTCTTC.

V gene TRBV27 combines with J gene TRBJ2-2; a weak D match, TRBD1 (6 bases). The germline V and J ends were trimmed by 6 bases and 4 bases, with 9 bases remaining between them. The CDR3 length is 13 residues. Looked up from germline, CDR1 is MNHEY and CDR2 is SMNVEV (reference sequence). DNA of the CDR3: TGTGCCAGCAGCAGGGGTCTCACCGGGGAGCTGTTTTTT. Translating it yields CASSRGLTGELFF.

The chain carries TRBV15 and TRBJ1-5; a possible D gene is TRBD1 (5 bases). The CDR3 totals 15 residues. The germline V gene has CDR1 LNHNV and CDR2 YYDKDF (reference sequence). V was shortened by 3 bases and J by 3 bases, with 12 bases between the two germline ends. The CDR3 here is CATSSGQGSNQPQHF. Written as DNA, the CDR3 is TGTGCCACCAGCAGTGGTCAGGGTTCCAATCAGCCCCAGCATTTT.

CDR3 sequence reads: CASSLGTSGGHVETQYF. The CDR3 region has the DNA TGCGCCAGCAGCCTTGGGACTAGCGGGGGCCACGTAGAGACCCAGTACTTC. The rearrangement joins TRBV5-1 to TRBJ2-5, with 14 bases lining up with TRBD2. The CDR3 totals 17 residues. V trimming: 4 bases; J trimming: 4 bases; junction bases outside the gene matches: 9. CDR1 SGHRS and CDR2 YFSETQ come from the germline V gene. Filled out from reference TRBV5-1 and TRBJ2-5, the complete variable domain reads KAGVTQTPRYLIKTRGQQVTLSCSPISGHRSVSWYQQTPGQGLQFLFEYFSETQRNKGNFPGRFSGRQFSNSRSEMNVSTLELGDSALYLCASSLGTSGGHVETQYFGPGTRLLVL.